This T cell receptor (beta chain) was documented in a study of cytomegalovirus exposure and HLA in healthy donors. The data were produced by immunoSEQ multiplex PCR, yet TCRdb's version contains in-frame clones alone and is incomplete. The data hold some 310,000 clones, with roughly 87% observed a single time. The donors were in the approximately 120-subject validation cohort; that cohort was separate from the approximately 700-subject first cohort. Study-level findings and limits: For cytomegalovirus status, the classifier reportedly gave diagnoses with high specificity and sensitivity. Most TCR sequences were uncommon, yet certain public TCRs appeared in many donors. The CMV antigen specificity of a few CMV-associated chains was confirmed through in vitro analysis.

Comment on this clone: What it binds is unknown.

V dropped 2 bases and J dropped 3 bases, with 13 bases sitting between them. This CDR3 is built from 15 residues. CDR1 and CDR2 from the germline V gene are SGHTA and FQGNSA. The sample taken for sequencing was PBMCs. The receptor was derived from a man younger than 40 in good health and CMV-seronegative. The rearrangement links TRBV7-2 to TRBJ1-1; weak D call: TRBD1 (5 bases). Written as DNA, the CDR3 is TGTGCCAGCAGCTTAACATACAGGACGGACACTGAAGCTTTCTTT. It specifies CASSLTYRTDTEAFF.